The clone carrying this T cell receptor beta chain has a count of ten or more. Its specificity is unknown. This sample is part of a study of regulatory T cells in long-lasting Graves disease. Whole-study findings and limits: Relative to newly diagnosed Graves' patients, persistent ones had lower TCR diversity.

Germline V gene lookup returns CDR1 MNHEY and CDR2 SMNVEV (reference sequence). Trimming cost V 8 bases and J 2 bases, with 16 bases left between them. The CDR3 spans 16 residues. Time point of the sample: newly diagnosed GD, antithyroid drugs for less than 3 months. Generation of the TCR library employed RNA extracted from PBMCs. Building the TCR beta libraries relied on iRepertoire HTBI primers, and CDR3 regions underwent Arm-PCR. From the multiplex PCR reads, TCRdb called clonotypes with MiXCR, one entry per CDR3 protein. The sample includes around 480,000 distinct CDR3 sequences, more than 15% of them seen just once. The data were also submitted as part of a second study, on T cells in Graves' hyperthyroidism and ophthalmopathy. Turning to that study: First-round RT-PCR with HTBI primers amplified the TCR CDR3 region. Among thyroid clonotypes expanded above 0.001, most also appeared in blood. Stable hyperthyroidism and ophthalmopathy were separated using 13 V-J signatures.

The specimen was peripheral blood mononuclear cells (PBMCs), collected at new diagnosis, from a patient treated with antithyroid drugs. This chain connects TRBV27 to TRBJ1-6, with unresolved D. This sequence was found in a woman aged 40 to 65 with Graves disease. In nucleotides, the CDR3 is TGTGCCAGCGCAGCCGGTGCGAGCGCCTATAATTCACCCCTCCACTTT. Its protein is CASAAGASAYNSPLHF.